One sample yielded the 10 T cell receptor beta chains listed below, sequenced in a study of tumor-infiltrating lymphocytes in glioblastoma multiforme. TCR beta libraries were built from RNA through three nested multiplex PCR rounds using modified ARM-PCR. MiXCR, applied by TCRdb to the multiplex PCR reads, yields one record per CDR3 protein. The top ten clones hold roughly 34% of a sample with 10,000 to 15,000 distinct CDR3 sequences, roughly 64% of them seen once. The specimen was brain tumor tissue. These receptors were taken from a male donor with glioblastoma.

This clonotype counts as large (0.1 to 1%). This sequence joins TRBV11-2 and TRBJ2-1, with D uncertain. The V and J ends lost 1 base and 0 bases respectively, with 7 bases between them. CDR1 SGHAT and CDR2 FQNNGV come from the germline V gene. This CDR3 has 15 residues. The CDR3 here is CASSLAGSSYNEQFF. The CDR3 DNA is TGTGCCAGCAGCTTAGCGGGTAGCTCCTACAATGAGCAGTTCTTC. The full variable domain, with the rest looked up from reference TRBV11-2 and TRBJ2-1, is EAGVAQSPRYKIIEKRQSVAFWCNPISGHATLYWYQQILGQGPKLLIQFQNNGVVDDSQLPKDRFSAERLKGVDSTLKIQPAKLEDSAVYLCASSLAGSSYNEQFFGPGTRLTVL.

About this clonotype: At one end the junction does not follow the germline gene, possibly because of a read error. The J gene is TRBJ2-1, the V gene TRBV11-2, with D possibly TRBD2 on 5 matching bases. Germline CDR1 SGHAT, CDR2 FQNNGV. The CDR3 is made up of 13 amino acids. The CDR3 here is CVSSLDRRNEQFF. The DNA for the CDR3 is TGTGTCAGCAGCTTGGATAGGAGGAACGAGCAGTTCTTC.

On this clonotype itself: A junction boundary mismatches the germline segment, possibly from a read error. This chain joins TRBV5-5 and TRBJ2-7, with D possibly matching TRBD2 (6 bases). In germline, CDR1 is SGHKS, CDR2 YYEKEE (reference sequence). The CDR3 length is 14 residues. The CDR3 reads CARSFSGSDYEQCF. CDR3 DNA sequence: TGTGCCAGGAGCTTTTCCGGGAGCGATTACGAACAGTGCTTC.

In the case of this clonotype: At one end, the junction sequence differs from germline, possibly due to a read error. The chain carries TRBV10-3 and TRBJ2-5, with D uncertain. Germline-derived CDR1 and CDR2 are ENHRY and SYGVKD. This CDR3 comprises 12 residues. The chain's CDR3 is CATRSDQETKYF. In nucleotides, the CDR3 is TGTGCCACGCGTTCAGATCAAGAGACCAAGTACTTC.

The chain has TRBV28 and TRBJ2-7; D is unresolved. The CDR3 totals 11 residues. V lost 6 bases and J 7 bases, leaving 10 bases between the germline ends. The germline gives CDR1 MDHEN, CDR2 SYDVKM. The CDR3: CASRFMYEQYF. The CDR3 coding sequence is TGTGCCAGCAGGTTTATGTATGAGCAGTACTTC.

V gene TRBV12-3 or TRBV12-4 combines with J gene TRBJ2-5; perhaps TRBD2 as D (5 bases). With 2 bases removed from V and 13 bases from J, the gap between germline ends came to 20 bases. The CDR3 is made up of 14 amino acids. The CDR3 reads CASSLSYAGEIRYF. The CDR3 DNA reads TGTGCCAGCAGTTTAAGTTACGCCGGGGAGATCCGGTACTTC.

Of note for this clonotype: A much larger clone sits a single nucleotide away, making a read error possible. The V and J genes are TRBV28 and TRBJ2-1; 8 positions match TRBD2. CDR3 length equals 19 residues. In germline, CDR1 is MDHEN, CDR2 SYDVKM. CDR3 loop: CASGLSFGRERSSYNEQFF. In nucleotides, the CDR3 is TGTGCCAGCGGTTTAAGTTTCGGGAGGGAACGGAGCTCCTACAATGAGCAGTTCTTC. Full variable domain (rest looked up from reference TRBV28 and TRBJ2-1): DVKVTQSSRYLVKRTGEKVFLECVQDMDHENMFWYRQDPGLGLRLIYFSYDVKMKEKGDIPEGYSVSREKKERFSLILESASTNQTSMYLCASGLSFGRERSSYNEQFFGPGTRLTVL.

About this clonotype: At one end, the junction sequence differs from germline, possibly due to a read error. The chain recombines TRBV10-3 with TRBJ2-7, with D maybe TRBD1 (6 bases). The germline CDR1 and CDR2 sequences are ENHRY and SYGVKD. This CDR3 has 17 residues. The CDR3 nucleotides read TGTGCCACCAGTGAGGGGTTTGTAGGGGGAAGGTTCTACGAGCAGTACTTT. Protein sequence: CATSEGFVGGRFYEQYF.

As concerns this clonotype: One junction end disagrees with the germline gene, perhaps due to a read error. V is TRBV20-1 and J is TRBJ2-7; D is tentatively TRBD1 or TRBD2 (5 bases each). Per the germline V gene, CDR1 is DFQATT and CDR2 is SNEGSKA (reference sequence). The CDR3 runs to 14 residues. The CDR3: CSARAGQPSYEQYF. CDR3 DNA sequence: TGCAGTGCTAGAGCGGGGCAGCCCTCCTACGAACAGTACTTC.

This clonotype was counted between two and nine times. The V and J genes are TRBV11-2 and TRBJ2-1; 7 positions match TRBD2. J lost 9 bases, V lost 5 bases, and 10 bases had no gene match. This CDR3 has 14 residues. CDR1 is SGHAT, CDR2 FQNNGV, per germline. The CDR3 DNA reads TGTGCCAGCAGCCCCCTTGCGGGAGAGGCTGAGCAGTTCTTC. This codes for CASSPLAGEAEQFF.